This record concerns one T cell receptor (beta chain) sequence. The data were obtained in a study of blood T cell repertoires in COVID-19. Study summary: COVID-19 samples, acute and convalescent, were from the United States, Italy and Spain. T cells, B-cell-depleted T cells, or PBMCs supplied cDNA or gDNA.

The CDR3 totals 14 residues. Germline V gene data show CDR1 as SGHDT and CDR2 as YYEEEE. V lost 1 base and J lost 3, with 10 bases in between. Under the authors' procedure: Reference gene primer amplification gave nucleated cell count estimates. Sequencing used immunoSEQ multiplex PCR; TCRdb keeps in-frame clones, though not all of them. D and trimming come from the DNA, and the V and J calls and clone size come from that table. The table shows tens of thousands of clones, with more than 65% occurring only once. The J gene is TRBJ2-5, the V gene TRBV5-6; D is undetermined. The source is a man aged 55-75 years with acute or convalescent COVID-19. Sample: peripheral blood. CDR3 sequence reads: CASSLRSNKETQYF. The CDR3 DNA reads as TGTGCCAGCAGCTTGCGTAGTAATAAAGAGACCCAGTACTTC.